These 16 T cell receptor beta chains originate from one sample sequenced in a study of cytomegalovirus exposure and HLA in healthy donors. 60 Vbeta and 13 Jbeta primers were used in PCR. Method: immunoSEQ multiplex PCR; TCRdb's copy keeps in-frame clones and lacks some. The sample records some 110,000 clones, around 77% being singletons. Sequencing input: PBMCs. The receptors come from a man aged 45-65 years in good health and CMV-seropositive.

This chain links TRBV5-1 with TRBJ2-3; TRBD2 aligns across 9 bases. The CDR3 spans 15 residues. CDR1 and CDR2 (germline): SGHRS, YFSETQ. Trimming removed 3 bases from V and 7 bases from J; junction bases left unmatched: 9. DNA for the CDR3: TGCGCCAGCAGCTACCTAGCGGGGATTTCAAATACGCAGTATTTT. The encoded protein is CASSYLAGISNTQYF.

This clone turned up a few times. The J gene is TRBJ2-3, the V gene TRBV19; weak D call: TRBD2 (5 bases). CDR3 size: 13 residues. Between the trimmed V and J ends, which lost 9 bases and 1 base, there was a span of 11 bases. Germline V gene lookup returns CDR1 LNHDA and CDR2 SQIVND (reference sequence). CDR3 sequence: CASLRRGTDTQYF. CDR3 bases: TGTGCCAGCCTTCGGCGGGGCACAGATACGCAGTATTTT.

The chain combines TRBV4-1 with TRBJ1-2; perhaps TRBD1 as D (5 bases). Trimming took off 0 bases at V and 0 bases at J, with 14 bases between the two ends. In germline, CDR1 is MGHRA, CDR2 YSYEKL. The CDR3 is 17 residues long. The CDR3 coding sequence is TGCGCCAGCAGCCAAGAACGTTCAGGGTATTCTAACTATGGCTACACCTTC. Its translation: CASSQERSGYSNYGYTF.

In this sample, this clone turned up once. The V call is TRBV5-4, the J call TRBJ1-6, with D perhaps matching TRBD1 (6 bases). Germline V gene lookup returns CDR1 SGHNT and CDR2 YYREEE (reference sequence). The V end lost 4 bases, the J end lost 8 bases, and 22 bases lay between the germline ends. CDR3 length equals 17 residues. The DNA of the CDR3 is TGTGCCAGCAGCGCGTCGAGCCGGAACAGGGCTTATTCACCCCTCCACTTT. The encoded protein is CASSASSRNRAYSPLHF.

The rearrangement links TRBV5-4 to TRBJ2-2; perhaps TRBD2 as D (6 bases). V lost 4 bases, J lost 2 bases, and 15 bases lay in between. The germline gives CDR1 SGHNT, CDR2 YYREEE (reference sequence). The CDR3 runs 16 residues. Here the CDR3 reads CASSPAGTVNTGELFF. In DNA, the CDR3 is TGTGCCAGCAGCCCCGCCGGGACTGTTAACACCGGGGAGCTGTTTTTT.

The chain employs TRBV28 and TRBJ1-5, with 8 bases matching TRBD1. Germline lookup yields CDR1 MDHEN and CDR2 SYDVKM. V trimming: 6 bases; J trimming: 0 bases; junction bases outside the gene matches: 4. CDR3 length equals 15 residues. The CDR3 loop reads CASRTTGGSNQPQHF. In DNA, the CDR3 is TGTGCCAGCAGGACAACAGGGGGTAGCAATCAGCCCCAGCATTTT. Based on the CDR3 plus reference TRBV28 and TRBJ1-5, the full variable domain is DVKVTQSSRYLVKRTGEKVFLECVQDMDHENMFWYRQDPGLGLRLIYFSYDVKMKEKGDIPEGYSVSREKKERFSLILESASTNQTSMYLCASRTTGGSNQPQHFGDGTRLSIL.

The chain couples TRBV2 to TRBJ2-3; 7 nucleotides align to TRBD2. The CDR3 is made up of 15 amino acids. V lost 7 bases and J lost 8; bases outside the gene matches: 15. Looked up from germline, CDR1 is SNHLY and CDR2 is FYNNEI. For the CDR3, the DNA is TGTGCCAGCACCGTTGGGGGGGAGACCGGGCGTACGCAGTATTTT. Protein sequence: CASTVGGETGRTQYF.

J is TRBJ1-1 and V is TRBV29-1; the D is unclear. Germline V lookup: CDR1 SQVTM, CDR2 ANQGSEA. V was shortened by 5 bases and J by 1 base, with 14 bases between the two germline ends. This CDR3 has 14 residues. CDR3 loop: CSVSRGGRNTEAFF. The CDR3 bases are TGCAGCGTTTCCCGGGGAGGAAGGAACACTGAAGCTTTCTTT.

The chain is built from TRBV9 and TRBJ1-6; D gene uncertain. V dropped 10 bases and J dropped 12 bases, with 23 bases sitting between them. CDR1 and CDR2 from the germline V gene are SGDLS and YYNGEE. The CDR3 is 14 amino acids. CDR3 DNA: TGTGCCTCCGGTGGAGAATCCACCGTGGGACCCCTCCACTTT. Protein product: CASGGESTVGPLHF.

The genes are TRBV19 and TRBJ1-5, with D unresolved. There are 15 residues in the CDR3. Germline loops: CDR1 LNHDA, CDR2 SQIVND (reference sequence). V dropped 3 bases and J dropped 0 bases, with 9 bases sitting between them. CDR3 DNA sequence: TGTGCCAGTAGTATGGGGAGCTATAGCAATCAGCCCCAGCATTTT. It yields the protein CASSMGSYSNQPQHF.

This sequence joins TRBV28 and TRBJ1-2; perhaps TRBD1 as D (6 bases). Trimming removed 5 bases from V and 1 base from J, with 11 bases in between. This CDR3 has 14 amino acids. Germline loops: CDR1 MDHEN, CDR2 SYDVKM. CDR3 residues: CASSIDRLNYGYTF. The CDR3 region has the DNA TGTGCCAGCAGTATAGACAGGCTTAACTATGGCTACACCTTC.

As DNA, the CDR3 is TGTGCCAGCAGCTTCGGGAGAGGGGCTAGCACAGATACGCAGTATTTT. Amino acid sequence: CASSFGRGASTDTQYF. The rearrangement links TRBV5-8 to TRBJ2-3, with D possibly matching TRBD2 (6 bases). This CDR3 spans 16 amino acids. In germline, CDR1 is SGHTS, CDR2 YDEGEE. Trimming shortened V by 2 bases and J by 0 bases, and 13 bases separated the two germline ends.

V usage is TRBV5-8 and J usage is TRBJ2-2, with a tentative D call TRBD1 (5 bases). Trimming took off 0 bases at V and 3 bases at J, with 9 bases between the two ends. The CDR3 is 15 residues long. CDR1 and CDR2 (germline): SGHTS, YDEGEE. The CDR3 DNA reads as TGTGCCAGCAGCTTGGGGACAATAGACACCGGGGAGCTGTTTTTT. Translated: CASSLGTIDTGELFF.

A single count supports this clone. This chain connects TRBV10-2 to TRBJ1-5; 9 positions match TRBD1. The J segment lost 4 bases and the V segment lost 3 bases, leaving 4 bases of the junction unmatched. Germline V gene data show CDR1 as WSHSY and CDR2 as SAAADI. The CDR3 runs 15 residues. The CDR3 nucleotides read TGCGCCAGCAGTGAACAGGGGGCTGGGAATCAGCCCCAGCATTTT. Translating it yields CASSEQGAGNQPQHF.

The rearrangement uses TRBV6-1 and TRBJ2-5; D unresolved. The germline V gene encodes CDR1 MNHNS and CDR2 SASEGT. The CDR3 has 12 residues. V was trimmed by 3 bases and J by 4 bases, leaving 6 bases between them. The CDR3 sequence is CASSDPGETQYF. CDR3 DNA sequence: TGTGCCAGCAGTGACCCCGGAGAGACCCAGTACTTC.

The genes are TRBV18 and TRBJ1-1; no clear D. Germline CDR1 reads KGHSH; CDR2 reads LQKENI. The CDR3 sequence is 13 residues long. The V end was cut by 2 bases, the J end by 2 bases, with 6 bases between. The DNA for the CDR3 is TGTGCCAGCTCACCAGCGTCAAACACTGAAGCTTTCTTT. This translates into CASSPASNTEAFF.